Listed here are 29 T cell receptor beta chains from one sample, sequenced in a study of cytomegalovirus exposure and HLA in healthy donors. The PCR ran on 60 Vbeta and 13 Jbeta primers. TCRdb keeps only in-frame clones here, not all; method: immunoSEQ multiplex PCR. This table has fewer than 200,000 clones, 65% to 80% appearing once. The sequencing sample was made of PBMCs. Source of these receptors: a woman aged 50 to 65 in good health and CMV-seropositive.

V is TRBV19 and J is TRBJ1-6; D is undetermined. The V end was cut by 3 bases, the J end by 10 bases, with 16 bases between. Germline CDR1 reads LNHDA; CDR2 reads SQIVND (reference sequence). The CDR3 sequence is 15 residues long. The CDR3 DNA sequence: TGTGCCAGTAGTATGAATTACGGGCGGGGATCACCCCTCCACTTT. It is translated as CASSMNYGRGSPLHF. The full variable domain, in which reference TRBV19 and TRBJ1-6 provide the parts outside the CDR3, is DGGITQSPKYLFRKEGQNVTLSCEQNLNHDAMYWYRQDPGQGLRLIYYSQIVNDFQKGDIAEGYSVSREKKESFPLTVTSAQKNPTAFYLCASSMNYGRGSPLHFGNGTRLTVT.

This CDR3 is CASSLDGQTFYEQYF. CDR3 sequence (DNA): TGTGCCAGCAGCTTGGACGGACAGACCTTCTACGAGCAGTACTTC. The chain joins TRBV5-6 to TRBJ2-7, with a tentative D call TRBD1 (6 bases). Between the trimmed V and J ends, which lost 0 bases and 3 bases, there was a span of 13 bases. The CDR3 is 15 amino acids. Germline values: CDR1 SGHDT, CDR2 YYEEEE.

The chain links TRBV7-6 to TRBJ1-1; unclear D gene. The V gene lost 1 base and the J gene lost 3 bases, with 12 bases spanning the gap. CDR3 size: 15 residues. Looked up from germline, CDR1 is SGHVS and CDR2 is FNYEAQ. The CDR3, as DNA: TGTGCCAGCAGCTTAGGGTGGGGAGGTGACACTGAAGCTTTCTTT. Its protein is CASSLGWGGDTEAFF.

The chain combines TRBV2 with TRBJ1-1, with a tentative D call TRBD1 (6 bases). Germline-derived CDR1 and CDR2 are SNHLY and FYNNEI. The ends were cut back, 11 bases at V and 4 bases at J, with 20 bases in the middle. The CDR3 is made up of 14 amino acids. The CDR3 region is CASMITGSGTEAFF. Here the CDR3 DNA reads TGTGCCTCAATGATTACAGGGTCAGGCACTGAAGCTTTCTTT.

The V call is TRBV5-1, the J call TRBJ2-1; 10 bases map to TRBD2. Germline V gene lookup returns CDR1 SGHRS and CDR2 YFSETQ. This CDR3 region has 16 residues. Trimming at V came to 4 bases and at J to 6 bases, leaving 10 bases not matched to a gene. The CDR3 here is CASSPFSGGASNEQFF. The DNA of the CDR3 is TGCGCCAGCAGCCCCTTCAGCGGGGGGGCGTCCAATGAGCAGTTCTTC.

The chain has TRBV11-2 and TRBJ1-5; 8 nucleotides agree with TRBD1. The CDR3 is 15 amino acids. Germline lookup yields CDR1 SGHAT and CDR2 FQNNGV. Trimming took 5 bases from V and 4 from J; bases not matched to a gene: 7. DNA for the CDR3: TGTGCCAGCAGCCGAACAGGGGGTCCGAATCAGCCCCAGCATTTT. Its protein product is CASSRTGGPNQPQHF.

The J gene is TRBJ2-6, the V gene TRBV9, with D unresolved. V was clipped by 3 bases and J by 3 bases, with 10 bases between them. This CDR3 is built from 15 residues. The V gene's germline CDR1 is SGDLS and CDR2 YYNGEE. The DNA of the CDR3 is TGTGCCAGCAGCGGCGACAAGCTTGGGGCCAACGTCCTGACTTTC. It codes for CASSGDKLGANVLTF.

The sample holds a few counts of this clone. The gene calls are TRBV11-3 and TRBJ1-5; D gene ambiguous. The CDR3 runs 17 residues. Germline V lookup: CDR1 SGHNT, CDR2 YENEEA. Trimming shortened V by 0 bases and J by 0 bases, and 12 bases separated the two germline ends. CDR3 region: CASSLDLVVFSNQPQHF. The CDR3 DNA is TGTGCCAGCAGCTTAGATCTTGTTGTGTTTAGCAATCAGCCCCAGCATTTT.

Of note for this clone: One junction end does not reproduce the germline sequence, and a read error may be involved. J is TRBJ2-3 and V is TRBV7-2; the match to TRBD2 covers 11 bases. Germline-derived CDR1 and CDR2 are SGHTA and FQGNSA. This CDR3 has 15 amino acids. Here the CDR3 reads CASSIAGGGTDTQYF. CDR3 sequence (DNA): TGTGCCAGCAGCATAGCGGGGGGGGGCACAGATACGCAGTATTTT.

The chain links TRBV7-9 to TRBJ2-1, with D uncertain. Trimming stripped 2 bases from V and 9 bases from J, with 14 bases between. Germline V gene data show CDR1 as SEHNR and CDR2 as FQNEAQ (reference sequence). CDR3 length equals 14 residues. Here the CDR3 DNA reads TGTGCCAGCAGCTTAAACTCCCCGCCCCTTGAGCAGTTCTTC. As protein: CASSLNSPPLEQFF. Filled out from reference TRBV7-9 and TRBJ2-1, the complete variable domain reads DTGVSQNPRHKITKRGQNVTFRCDPISEHNRLYWYRQTLGQGPEFLTYFQNEAQLEKSRLLSDRFSAERPKGSFSTLEIQRTEQGDSAMYLCASSLNSPPLEQFFGPGTRLTVL.

This clone has just one count. The rearrangement uses TRBV2 and TRBJ2-7, with 7 positions matching TRBD1. The junction had 7 bases not matched to a gene; V was cut back by 5 bases and J by 9 bases. The CDR3 contains 12 residues. Germline V lookup: CDR1 SNHLY, CDR2 FYNNEI. In nucleotides, the CDR3 is TGTGCCAGCAGTTACGACAGGGCCTCGCAGTACTTC. Amino acid sequence: CASSYDRASQYF. Together with reference TRBV2 and TRBJ2-7, the CDR3 gives the full variable domain: EPEVTQTPSHQVTQMGQEVILRCVPISNHLYFYWYRQILGQKVEFLVSFYNNEISEKSEIFDDQFSVERPDGSNFTLKIRSTKLEDSAMYFCASSYDRASQYFGPGTRLTVT.

V gene TRBV11-3 combines with J gene TRBJ2-1, with 9 nucleotides matching TRBD2. The ends lost 5 bases at V and 0 bases at J; junction bases unmatched: 5. Germline V gene sequence: CDR1 SGHNT, CDR2 YENEEA. CDR3 length: 16 residues. The CDR3 spells CASSPSGANSYNEQFF. The CDR3 DNA reads as TGTGCCAGCAGCCCTAGCGGGGCGAACTCCTACAATGAGCAGTTCTTC.

This clone was counted between two and nine times. This chain uses TRBV9 with TRBJ1-1; 10 bases align to TRBD1. Germline CDR1 is SGDLS and CDR2 is YYNGEE. The CDR3 runs 15 residues. The J segment lost 4 bases and the V segment lost 3 bases, leaving 6 bases of the junction unmatched. The chain's CDR3 is CASSASGTGATEAFF. The CDR3 nucleotides are TGTGCCAGCAGCGCCTCCGGGACAGGGGCCACTGAAGCTTTCTTT.

This chain joins TRBV5-4 and TRBJ1-6; TRBD1 agrees at 9 bases. This CDR3 contains 14 residues. Per germline, CDR1 SGHNT and CDR2 YYREEE (reference sequence). V was pared by 4 bases and J by 7 bases, with 3 bases of the junction left unmatched. DNA for the CDR3: TGTGCCAGCAGCGCCGGGACAGGGAATTCACCCCTCCACTTT. Its translation is CASSAGTGNSPLHF.

The CDR3 is CASSLGAGYNEQFF. In DNA, the CDR3 is TGTGCCAGCAGCTTAGGGGCCGGCTACAATGAGCAGTTCTTC. The chain employs TRBV7-3 and TRBJ2-1, with D maybe TRBD1 (5 bases). CDR3 size: 14 residues. Trimming cost V 2 bases and J 3 bases, with 8 bases left between them. CDR1 is SGHTA and CDR2 is FQGTGA in the germline V gene.

This chain uses TRBV11-2 with TRBJ2-1, with TRBD2 matching over 11 bases. The CDR3 extends over 17 amino acids. V gave up 5 bases and J gave up 2 bases; unmatched junction bases: 8. CDR1 is SGHAT, CDR2 FQNNGV, per germline. The DNA for the CDR3 is TGTGCCAGCAGCCTTAGCGGGGGGGCCGGGACCTACAATGAGCAGTTCTTC. Translated, it gives CASSLSGGAGTYNEQFF.

The rearrangement links TRBV18 to TRBJ1-6, with D maybe TRBD1 (6 bases). The CDR3 has 15 amino acids. V was shortened by 6 bases and J by 6 bases, with 15 bases between the two germline ends. Germline V lookup: CDR1 KGHSH, CDR2 LQKENI. CDR3 protein: CASSRGAEGNSPLHF. The CDR3 region has the DNA TGTGCCAGCTCCCGGGGGGCCGAGGGTAATTCACCCCTCCACTTT.

The V and J genes are TRBV10-3 and TRBJ1-2; 9 bases agree with TRBD1. Germline V CDR1 and CDR2: ENHRY, SYGVKD. The trim removed 3 bases at V and 8 bases at J, leaving 10 bases unmatched. There are 15 residues in the CDR3. Here the CDR3 reads CAISDDNRGLGGYTF. The DNA of the CDR3 is TGTGCCATCAGTGACGACAACAGGGGGCTAGGAGGCTACACCTTC.

This chain links TRBV4-1 with TRBJ1-1, with D unclear. This CDR3 comprises 13 residues. CDR1 is MGHRA and CDR2 is YSYEKL in the germline V gene. Trimming took 4 bases from V and 5 from J, leaving 11 bases between them. In nucleotides, the CDR3 is TGCGCCAGCAGCCTATTCGAGGGTACTGAAGCTTTCTTT. The encoded protein is CASSLFEGTEAFF.

In its sample, this clone was seen once. The DNA for the CDR3 is TGTGCCACAGGACAGTCTAATGAAAAACTGTTTTTT. This gives the protein CATGQSNEKLFF. The chain recombines TRBV10-3 with TRBJ1-4; D may be TRBD1 (6 bases). Germline CDR1 reads ENHRY; CDR2 reads SYGVKD. CDR3 length: 12 residues. Deletions cut 10 bases from V and 3 bases from J, with 9 bases between.

The chain recombines TRBV12-5 with TRBJ1-4; no clear D. Germline values: CDR1 LGHNT, CDR2 FRNRAP. V was cut by 0 bases and J by 7 bases, with 6 bases left in between. The length of the CDR3 is 13 residues. CDR3 amino acids: CASGLVPGEKLFF. As DNA, the CDR3 is TGTGCTAGTGGTTTGGTGCCGGGTGAAAAACTGTTTTTT.

This clone was recorded at least ten times. The chain employs TRBV19 and TRBJ2-7, with D tentatively TRBD1 (5 bases). The CDR3 runs to 15 residues. Trimming took off 4 bases at V and 3 bases at J, with 16 bases between the two ends. CDR1 is LNHDA and CDR2 is SQIVND in the germline V gene (reference sequence). DNA for the CDR3: TGTGCCAGTAGTACCTTAGGGGCTGGCGGCTACGAGCAGTACTTC. It yields the protein CASSTLGAGGYEQYF.

This clone was counted only a few times. This CDR3 is CATTGNRGQETQYF. CDR3 bases: TGTGCCACCACCGGAAATCGGGGGCAAGAGACCCAGTACTTC. The rearrangement links TRBV2 to TRBJ2-5; D might be TRBD2 (6 bases). Trimming took 10 bases from V and 2 from J, leaving 17 bases between them. The CDR3 runs 14 residues. CDR1 is SNHLY and CDR2 is FYNNEI in the germline V gene.

The chain carries TRBV27 and TRBJ2-5; perhaps TRBD1 as D (6 bases). Germline loops: CDR1 MNHEY, CDR2 SMNVEV (reference sequence). The CDR3 spans 14 residues. Trimming removed 6 bases from V and 3 bases from J, with 14 bases in between. This CDR3 reads CASSPQGLEETQYF. In nucleotides, the CDR3 is TGTGCCAGCAGCCCGCAGGGGCTTGAAGAGACCCAGTACTTC.

The chain has TRBV19 and TRBJ1-5, with D unresolved. The CDR3 totals 13 residues. The germline V and J ends were trimmed by 5 bases and 11 bases, with 16 bases remaining between them. Looked up from germline, CDR1 is LNHDA and CDR2 is SQIVND (reference sequence). The CDR3 loop reads CASSPQDPGTQHF. CDR3 nucleotide sequence: TGTGCCAGTAGTCCCCAAGACCCCGGGACCCAGCATTTT.

The V call is TRBV19, the J call TRBJ1-1, with D possibly being TRBD1 (6 bases). Germline V CDR1 and CDR2: LNHDA, SQIVND (reference sequence). This CDR3 has 15 residues. Trimming removed 5 bases from V and 7 bases from J, with 20 bases in between. CDR3 in amino acids: CASSPQWGHSFEAFF. For the CDR3, the DNA is TGTGCCAGTAGTCCACAATGGGGACATTCCTTTGAAGCTTTCTTT. Full variable domain (outside the CDR3, taken from reference TRBV19 and TRBJ1-1): DGGITQSPKYLFRKEGQNVTLSCEQNLNHDAMYWYRQDPGQGLRLIYYSQIVNDFQKGDIAEGYSVSREKKESFPLTVTSAQKNPTAFYLCASSPQWGHSFEAFFGQGTRLTVV.

This clone was counted only a few times. CDR3 loop: CASSPDGRAVNTEAFF. Here the CDR3 DNA reads TGCGCCAGCAGCCCGGACGGCAGGGCTGTGAACACTGAAGCTTTCTTT. The chain joins TRBV5-1 to TRBJ1-1; weak D call: TRBD1 (5 bases). The germline V gene has CDR1 SGHRS and CDR2 YFSETQ. The V gene lost 4 bases and the J gene lost 0 bases, with 16 bases spanning the gap. The CDR3 has 16 residues.

The chain combines TRBV9 with TRBJ2-1, with a possible D match to TRBD1 (6 bases). The V and J ends lost 10 bases and 2 bases respectively, with 28 bases between them. The germline V gene has CDR1 SGDLS and CDR2 YYNGEE. The CDR3 consists of 18 residues. The CDR3 is CARSWGQKSQTTYNEQFF. As DNA, the CDR3 is TGTGCCCGATCTTGGGGGCAGAAAAGTCAAACGACCTACAATGAGCAGTTCTTC.

The chain links TRBV19 to TRBJ2-3; perhaps TRBD2 as D (5 bases). The germline V gene has CDR1 LNHDA and CDR2 SQIVND (reference sequence). CDR3 length: 14 residues. The V and J ends lost 6 bases and 0 bases respectively, with 10 bases between them. CDR3 bases: TGTGCCAGTAGCATCCCTAGCAGCACAGATACGCAGTATTTT. This encodes CASSIPSSTDTQYF.